One and the same sample provided the 23 T cell receptor beta chains below, sequenced in a study of T cells in Graves' hyperthyroidism and ophthalmopathy. RNA transcripts yielded amplified TCR beta CDR3 regions. First-round RT-PCR with HTBI primers amplified the TCR CDR3 region. MiXCR was run by TCRdb on the multiplex PCR reads, yielding one entry per CDR3 protein. Of approximately 560,000 distinct CDR3 sequences in the sample, 15% to 19% were seen once. Sequences were obtained from blood. The receptors stem from a woman under 40 with Graves' hyperthyroidism.

The J gene is TRBJ2-1, the V gene TRBV12-3 or TRBV12-4; no reliable D call. CDR3 length equals 14 residues. Trimming removed 7 bases from V and 0 bases from J, with 10 bases in between. CDR3 region: CASTPASSYNEQFF. In DNA form, the CDR3 reads TGTGCCAGCACCCCCGCGAGCTCCTACAATGAGCAGTTCTTC.

The chain employs TRBV11-3 and TRBJ2-3; 8 bases match TRBD2. The CDR3 totals 15 residues. The junction had 4 bases not matched to a gene; V was cut back by 1 base and J by 4 bases. Germline loops: CDR1 SGHNT, CDR2 YENEEA. The CDR3 DNA reads as TGTGCCAGCAGCTTAGGGACTAGCAATTCAGATACGCAGTATTTT. It translates to CASSLGTSNSDTQYF.

This clonotype was detected many times. This chain connects TRBV15 to TRBJ2-1, with TRBD2 as a possible D gene (6 bases). The CDR3 consists of 16 residues. Trimming shortened V by 3 bases and J by 8 bases, and 20 bases separated the two germline ends. Germline loops: CDR1 LNHNV, CDR2 YYDKDF (reference sequence). This CDR3 reads CATSRPPGLSVHEQFF. In DNA form, the CDR3 reads TGTGCCACCAGCAGGCCCCCGGGACTGTCGGTTCATGAGCAGTTCTTC.

This rearrangement joins TRBV5-5 to TRBJ1-4, with D possibly being TRBD1 (5 bases). Germline V gene data show CDR1 as SGHKS and CDR2 as YYEKEE (reference sequence). There are 14 residues in the CDR3. Trimming cost V 4 bases and J 6 bases, with 13 bases left between them. The CDR3 loop reads CASSRLWGDEKLFF. The DNA for the CDR3 is TGTGCCAGCAGCCGGCTGTGGGGGGATGAAAAACTGTTTTTT.

The rearrangement uses TRBV5-7 and TRBJ2-3, with 10 bases lining up with TRBD2. TRBV5-7 is recorded as an ORF, its role being uncertain. V lost 0 bases to trimming and J lost 3 bases; unmatched junction nucleotides: 10. This CDR3 comprises 18 residues. This CDR3 reads CASSLEIQREGLTDTQYF. The CDR3 DNA is TGTGCCAGCAGCTTGGAGATCCAGCGGGAGGGCCTAACAGATACGCAGTATTTT.

This clonotype has a count of ten or more. The chain joins TRBV30 to TRBJ2-7; possibly TRBD1 for D (5 bases). V shed 4 bases and J shed 6 bases, with 10 bases lying between them. CDR1 is GTSNPN, CDR2 SVGIG, per germline (reference sequence). The CDR3 runs to 11 residues. The CDR3 DNA is TGTGCCTGGACAAGGGGCGTCGAGCAGTACTTC. Translated: CAWTRGVEQYF.

This clonotype was seen ten or more times. CDR3 sequence reads: CASSTGTGKTFTDTQYF. The CDR3 DNA follows: TGCGCCAGCAGCACCGGGACAGGCAAAACCTTCACAGATACGCAGTATTTT. The gene calls are TRBV5-1 and TRBJ2-3; TRBD1 matches 8 bases. Per germline, CDR1 SGHRS and CDR2 YFSETQ. CDR3 length: 17 residues. Trimming cost V 4 bases and J 2 bases; bases outside gene matches: 12.

There are a few counts of this clonotype. The chain uses TRBV14 and TRBJ2-7, with D perhaps matching TRBD1 (5 bases). Germline assignment: CDR1 SGHDN and CDR2 FVKESK. The V and J ends lost 3 bases and 0 bases respectively, with 6 bases between them. The CDR3 has 13 residues. CDR3 sequence reads: CASSQDTSYEQYF. CDR3 nucleotides: TGTGCCAGCAGCCAGGACACCTCCTACGAGCAGTACTTC.

The chain employs TRBV4-3 and TRBJ2-3, with D perhaps TRBD1 or TRBD2 (5 bases each). V gave up 0 bases and J gave up 4 bases, with 23 bases separating them. Germline values: CDR1 LGHNA, CDR2 YSLEER. The CDR3 contains 19 residues. The CDR3 DNA reads TGCGCCAGCAGCCAAGAAAGGGGAGTAACTAGACTGGGACCAGATACGCAGTATTTT. This sequence encodes CASSQERGVTRLGPDTQYF.

This clonotype was recorded a few times. This chain joins TRBV11-2 and TRBJ2-7, with D possibly called TRBD1 or TRBD2 (5 bases each). CDR3 size: 13 residues. In germline, CDR1 is SGHAT, CDR2 FQNNGV. V was cut by 4 bases and J by 4 bases, with 11 bases left in between. The CDR3: CASSWGREYEQYF. The DNA of the CDR3 is TGTGCCAGCAGCTGGGGACGAGAATACGAGCAGTACTTC.

This clonotype was detected a few times. The chain couples TRBV6-1 to TRBJ2-7, with 9 bases fitting TRBD1. V trimming: 7 bases; J trimming: 5 bases; junction bases outside the gene matches: 9. The CDR3 runs to 14 residues. CDR1 and CDR2 (germline): MNHNS, SASEGT. The CDR3 sequence: CASKPGTGNHEQYF. In DNA form, the CDR3 reads TGTGCCAGCAAGCCCGGGACAGGGAACCACGAGCAGTACTTC.

This clonotype was picked up many times. This likely comes from a read error, as the CDR3 has no conserved phenylalanine or tryptophan at its end. CDR3 protein: CASRATVSTDTQYS. Written as DNA, the CDR3 is TGTGCCAGCAGGGCGACAGTTAGCACAGATACGCAGTATTCT. V and J are TRBV2 and TRBJ2-3; D possibly corresponds to TRBD1 (5 bases). CDR3 length: 14 amino acids. The V gene's germline CDR1 is SNHLY and CDR2 FYNNEI. Trimming pared 6 bases from V and 0 bases from J, leaving 10 bases between.

A single count supports this clonotype. V gene TRBV29-1 combines with J gene TRBJ2-7, with D possibly matching TRBD1 (6 bases). The germline V and J ends were trimmed by 0 bases and 6 bases, with 21 bases remaining between them. Per the germline V gene, CDR1 is SQVTM and CDR2 is ANQGSEA. This CDR3 spans 16 amino acids. The CDR3 loop reads CSVEDRRGRGKIEQYF. The CDR3, as DNA: TGCAGCGTTGAAGATCGTCGGGGCAGGGGAAAAATCGAGCAGTACTTC.

This clonotype was counted at least ten times. The rearrangement links TRBV7-6 to TRBJ2-7, with D perhaps TRBD1 (6 bases). CDR1 is SGHVS and CDR2 is FNYEAQ in the germline V gene. This CDR3 is built from 17 residues. The ends were cut back, 2 bases at V and 5 bases at J, with 22 bases in the middle. The DNA of the CDR3 is TGTGCCAGCAGCTTAATTTCATCGGGACAAATCCCCCACGAGCAGTACTTC. It specifies CASSLISSGQIPHEQYF.

This clonotype was seen at least ten times. This sequence joins TRBV20-1 and TRBJ2-1; TRBD2 is a possible D gene (6 bases). The V end was cut by 6 bases, the J end by 0 bases, with 15 bases between. Germline loops: CDR1 DFQATT, CDR2 SNEGSKA (reference sequence). This CDR3 comprises 15 residues. The CDR3, as DNA: TGCAGTGCGACCCCTAGCGCGAGCTCCTACAATGAGCAGTTCTTC. This encodes CSATPSASSYNEQFF.

There are many counts of this clonotype. The chain uses TRBV20-1 and TRBJ2-2; D is perhaps TRBD1 (5 bases). V lost 2 bases and J lost 2, with 9 bases in between. The germline gives CDR1 DFQATT, CDR2 SNEGSKA (reference sequence). The CDR3 sequence is 14 residues long. In nucleotides, the CDR3 is TGCAGTGCTAGATTGGGGCACAACACCGGGGAGCTGTTTTTT. It codes for CSARLGHNTGELFF.

In this sample, this clonotype turned up many times. The chain is built from TRBV11-2 and TRBJ2-5; D perhaps matches TRBD1 (6 bases). CDR1 and CDR2 from the germline V gene are SGHAT and FQNNGV. CDR3 size: 15 residues. V lost 5 bases to trimming and J lost 5 bases, with 18 bases between them. DNA of the CDR3: TGTGCCAGCAGCCCCGGGACAATCGCCAAGGAGACCCAGTACTTC. Its translation is CASSPGTIAKETQYF.

The rearrangement links TRBV19 to TRBJ1-5; maybe TRBD1 (5 bases). The CDR3 is 13 residues long. The germline V gene has CDR1 LNHDA and CDR2 SQIVND (reference sequence). Trimming pared 10 bases from V and 6 bases from J, leaving 16 bases between. The CDR3: CATTGAPSQPQHF. The CDR3, as DNA: TGTGCCACCACAGGAGCTCCCAGTCAGCCCCAGCATTTT. Combining the CDR3 with reference TRBV19 and TRBJ1-5 gives the whole variable domain DGGITQSPKYLFRKEGQNVTLSCEQNLNHDAMYWYRQDPGQGLRLIYYSQIVNDFQKGDIAEGYSVSREKKESFPLTVTSAQKNPTAFYLCATTGAPSQPQHFGDGTRLSIL.

This clonotype was observed once. The chain carries TRBV19 and TRBJ2-7; TRBD1 matches at 7 bases. Trimming took 4 bases from V and 2 from J; bases not matched to a gene: 8. CDR1 is LNHDA, CDR2 SQIVND, per germline (reference sequence). The CDR3 sequence is 15 residues long. The CDR3 here is CASSTPSTGPYEQYF. CDR3 bases: TGTGCCAGTAGTACCCCCTCGACAGGGCCCTACGAGCAGTACTTC.

This clonotype was observed many times. The J gene is TRBJ2-5, the V gene TRBV10-2; 10 bases fit TRBD2. The V and J ends lost 4 bases and 11 bases, in that order; junction bases with no gene match: 10. The CDR3 contains 14 residues. The germline gives CDR1 WSHSY, CDR2 SAAADI. The CDR3 DNA reads TGCGCCAGCAGTGTCCAGCTAGCGGGAGCTCAACAGTACTTC. Translating it yields CASSVQLAGAQQYF.

The sample holds many counts of this clonotype. V is TRBV5-1 and J is TRBJ2-2; D is unclear. V lost 0 bases to trimming and J lost 3 bases, with 9 bases between them. The germline V gene has CDR1 SGHRS and CDR2 YFSETQ. The CDR3 covers 15 residues. The CDR3 coding sequence is TGCGCCAGCAGCTTGGGCCCCCCGGACACCGGGGAGCTGTTTTTT. Its translation is CASSLGPPDTGELFF.

CDR3 nucleotides: TGTGCCAGCAGTGTCGCAGACAATAATGAAAAACTGTTTTTT. This translates into CASSVADNNEKLFF. This chain uses TRBV28 with TRBJ1-4, with unresolved D. Germline V gene sequence: CDR1 MDHEN, CDR2 SYDVKM. This CDR3 has 14 amino acids. V shed 5 bases and J shed 4 bases, with 11 bases lying between them.

This clonotype was detected a few times. The V and J genes are TRBV11-3 and TRBJ2-1; TRBD2 matches 11 bases. Losses at the gene ends were 5 bases for V and 8 bases for J; bases not matched to a gene: 8. The CDR3 runs to 15 residues. Per germline, CDR1 SGHNT and CDR2 YENEEA. CDR3 DNA sequence: TGTGCCAGCAGCCCCCGACTAGCGGGAAATGATGAGCAGTTCTTC. Translating gives CASSPRLAGNDEQFF.